The next 20 T cell receptor beta chains were all read from a single sample in a study of vaccination effects on CD4 cells after COVID-19. Libraries were prepared by immunoSEQ multiplex PCR; TCRdb keeps only in-frame clonotypes and omits some of them. The sample shows 71,000 or so clones, approximately 70% of them seen only once. In the ViraFEST assay, antigen-specific CD4+ clonotypes were identified by expansion after peptide-pool stimulation. Isolating CD4+ T cells followed approximately 9 days of culture. Nobody among the vaccine recipients had prior SARS-CoV-2 infection (nucleocapsid antibodies were negative). These receptors have no known antigen. The sample in question was CD4+ T cells from PBMCs cultured with HCoV-OC43 spike peptides, obtained before COVID-19 vaccination. This sample's subset: HCoV-OC43 spike overlapping peptide pool stimulation. These receptors all come from a human donor who received a COVID-19 vaccine.

The rearrangement uses TRBV7-8 and TRBJ1-1, with no clear D. CDR1 is SGHVS, CDR2 FQNEAQ, per germline. This CDR3 has 14 amino acids. The V and J ends lost 1 base and 1 base respectively, with 7 bases between them. The chain's CDR3 is CASSLVAGNTEAFF. DNA for the CDR3: TGTGCCAGCAGCTTAGTTGCAGGGAACACTGAAGCTTTCTTT. Using reference TRBV7-8 and TRBJ1-1 for the parts outside the CDR3, the full variable domain is GAGVSQSPRYKVAKRGQDVALRCDPISGHVSLFWYQQALGQGPEFLTYFQNEAQLDKSGLPSDRFFAERPEGSVSTLKIQRTQQEDSAVYLCASSLVAGNTEAFFGQGTRLTVV.

The chain combines TRBV24-1 with TRBJ1-2, with a possible D match to TRBD1 (6 bases). V was trimmed by 5 bases and J by 8 bases, leaving 11 bases between them. This CDR3 has 12 amino acids. The germline V gene encodes CDR1 KGHDR and CDR2 SFDVKD. Here the CDR3 reads CATSGRGQGYTF. CDR3 nucleotide sequence: TGTGCCACCAGTGGCAGGGGCCAAGGCTACACCTTC.

This clone was seen only a few times. The V gene is TRBV7-9, the J gene TRBJ1-5; D ambiguous. Trimming took off 1 base at V and 1 base at J, with 14 bases between the two ends. The CDR3 sequence is 17 residues long. Germline V lookup: CDR1 SEHNR, CDR2 FQNEAQ (reference sequence). In DNA, the CDR3 is TGTGCCAGCAGCTTAGGGGCTCGGGATCGCAGCAATCAGCCCCAGCATTTT. Translated, it gives CASSLGARDRSNQPQHF.

V and J are TRBV5-1 and TRBJ2-1; TRBD1 matches 8 bases. There are 16 residues in the CDR3. The V and J ends lost 4 bases and 0 bases, in that order; junction bases with no gene match: 6. Germline V lookup: CDR1 SGHRS, CDR2 YFSETQ. This CDR3 reads CASSPGQAASYNEQFF. The DNA of the CDR3 is TGCGCCAGCAGCCCGGGACAGGCCGCCTCCTACAATGAGCAGTTCTTC.

The V call is TRBV19, the J call TRBJ1-4; tentatively, D is TRBD1 (6 bases). Deletions cut 7 bases from V and 2 bases from J, with 17 bases between. The germline gives CDR1 LNHDA, CDR2 SQIVND (reference sequence). This CDR3 comprises 16 residues. CDR3 nucleotide sequence: TGTGCCAGTACAGACCCTCGGGGGGCGACTAATGAAAAACTGTTTTTT. The encoded protein is CASTDPRGATNEKLFF.

The chain couples TRBV7-2 to TRBJ2-7, with D tentatively TRBD2 (6 bases). Germline values: CDR1 SGHTA, CDR2 FQGNSA. The V and J ends lost 6 bases and 0 bases respectively, with 15 bases between them. CDR3 length equals 15 residues. In nucleotides, the CDR3 is TGTGCCAGCAGTAAGATGCGGGGACCCTCCTACGAGCAGTACGTC. Translating it yields CASSKMRGPSYEQYV.

V gene TRBV6-5 combines with J gene TRBJ2-2, with D tentatively TRBD2 (5 bases). The V gene's germline CDR1 is MNHEY and CDR2 SVGAGI. The V and J ends lost 10 bases and 4 bases respectively, with 16 bases between them. The CDR3 has 14 amino acids. In nucleotides, the CDR3 is TGTGCCACCAGGAGAGGGAGACGCACCGGGGAGCTGTTTTTT. Translation: CATRRGRRTGELFF.

The rearrangement uses TRBV7-8 and TRBJ2-5, with 7 bases identical to TRBD1. There are 13 residues in the CDR3. The germline V gene encodes CDR1 SGHVS and CDR2 FQNEAQ. Unmatched junction bases numbered 2, after V lost 5 bases and J lost 2 bases. The DNA of the CDR3 is TGTGCCAGCAGCCGGGACAGACAAGAGACCCAGTACTTC. Amino acid sequence: CASSRDRQETQYF.

This chain links TRBV5-1 with TRBJ2-1, with a possible D match to TRBD2 (6 bases). The germline V gene has CDR1 SGHRS and CDR2 YFSETQ. Trimming took 5 bases from V and 1 from J, leaving 13 bases between them. The CDR3 length is 15 residues. The CDR3 loop reads CASRPLAPSYNEQFF. The CDR3, as DNA: TGCGCCAGCAGACCTCTAGCGCCTTCCTACAATGAGCAGTTCTTC.

This rearrangement joins TRBV3-1 (or the pseudogene TRBV3-2) to TRBJ1-1; a weak D match, TRBD1 (5 bases). The CDR3 has 15 residues. Germline assignment: CDR1 LGHDT and CDR2 YNNKEL (reference sequence). V was trimmed by 3 bases and J by 5 bases, leaving 16 bases between them. The CDR3 sequence: CASSHLHTRGTEAFF. Here the CDR3 DNA reads TGTGCCAGCAGCCACTTACACACCCGGGGGACTGAAGCTTTCTTT.

This clone was seen more than once but under ten times. CDR3 sequence reads: CATSVTRTGELFF. In DNA form, the CDR3 reads TGTGCCACCAGTGTTACTCGTACCGGGGAGCTGTTTTTT. The chain recombines TRBV24-1 with TRBJ2-2, with D unresolved. V was cut by 5 bases and J by 5 bases, with 8 bases left in between. The length of the CDR3 is 13 residues. Germline V lookup: CDR1 KGHDR, CDR2 SFDVKD.

V usage is TRBV18 and J usage is TRBJ1-5; maybe TRBD1 (6 bases). This CDR3 has 14 amino acids. Per germline, CDR1 KGHSH and CDR2 LQKENI. V lost 3 bases, J lost 6 bases, and 12 bases lay in between. CDR3 loop: CASSPDGGGQPQHF. For the CDR3, the DNA is TGTGCCAGCTCACCTGACGGGGGCGGTCAGCCCCAGCATTTT.

The chain combines TRBV18 with TRBJ2-7; TRBD1 aligns across 8 bases. This CDR3 region has 14 residues. Germline V gives CDR1 KGHSH, CDR2 LQKENI. Trimming cost V 2 bases and J 6 bases; bases outside gene matches: 6. CDR3 region: CASSPTDRGGEQYV. Here the CDR3 DNA reads TGTGCCAGCTCACCAACCGACAGGGGAGGCGAGCAGTACGTC.

This sequence joins TRBV7-7 and TRBJ2-5; D is unresolved. The CDR3 totals 13 residues. V dropped 4 bases and J dropped 5 bases, with 11 bases sitting between them. The germline gives CDR1 SSHAT, CDR2 FNYEAQ (reference sequence). This CDR3 is CASSSGRLETQYF. The CDR3 DNA reads TGTGCCAGCAGCTCCGGACGGCTGGAGACCCAGTACTTC.

The genes are TRBV7-8 and TRBJ1-1, with D hard to call. The V gene's germline CDR1 is SGHVS and CDR2 FQNEAQ. The CDR3 length is 13 residues. V gave up 2 bases and J gave up 2 bases, with 6 bases separating them. This CDR3 is CASSLLVNTEAFF. Written as DNA, the CDR3 is TGTGCCAGCAGCTTATTAGTAAACACTGAAGCTTTCTTT.

J is TRBJ1-2 and V is TRBV24-1, with D possibly being TRBD1 (6 bases). CDR3 length: 16 residues. In germline, CDR1 is KGHDR, CDR2 SFDVKD. Trimming cost V 4 bases and J 3 bases, with 17 bases left between them. CDR3 sequence reads: CATSDTTGSRDYGYTF. The CDR3 DNA sequence: TGTGCCACCAGTGACACCACAGGGAGTCGGGACTATGGCTACACCTTC.

The chain has TRBV7-2 and TRBJ2-2; D is unclear. CDR3 length equals 14 residues. The ends were cut back, 2 bases at V and 5 bases at J, with 9 bases in the middle. Germline CDR1 is SGHTA and CDR2 is FQGNSA. The CDR3 reads CASSLNVGTGELFF. The CDR3 bases are TGTGCCAGCAGCTTAAATGTAGGGACCGGGGAGCTGTTTTTT.

This clone was detected only a few times. The chain links TRBV5-1 to TRBJ1-1; D might be TRBD1 (5 bases). The CDR3 is 14 amino acids. The V gene lost 0 bases and the J gene lost 4 bases, with 10 bases spanning the gap. CDR1 and CDR2 (germline): SGHRS, YFSETQ. The CDR3 sequence is CASSLGQLGTEAFF. Here the CDR3 DNA reads TGCGCCAGCAGCTTGGGACAGCTGGGCACTGAAGCTTTCTTT.

The chain has TRBV7-2 and TRBJ2-1; maybe TRBD1 (5 bases). The CDR3 consists of 14 residues. The V gene lost 3 bases and the J gene lost 4 bases, with 10 bases spanning the gap. Germline V gene data show CDR1 as SGHTA and CDR2 as FQGNSA. CDR3 nucleotide sequence: TGTGCCAGCAGCTTTCGAAGGGGATACAATGAGCAGTTCTTC. Its protein product is CASSFRRGYNEQFF.

The sample holds a few counts of this clone. The rearrangement joins TRBV3-1 (or the pseudogene TRBV3-2) to TRBJ2-1; TRBD1 matches at 9 bases. Germline V gene data show CDR1 as LGHDT and CDR2 as YNNKEL (reference sequence). There are 14 residues in the CDR3. The junction had 4 bases not matched to a gene; V was cut back by 4 bases and J by 6 bases. This CDR3 reads CASSRQGGGNEQFF. The CDR3 nucleotides are TGTGCCAGCAGCCGACAGGGGGGGGGCAATGAGCAGTTCTTC.